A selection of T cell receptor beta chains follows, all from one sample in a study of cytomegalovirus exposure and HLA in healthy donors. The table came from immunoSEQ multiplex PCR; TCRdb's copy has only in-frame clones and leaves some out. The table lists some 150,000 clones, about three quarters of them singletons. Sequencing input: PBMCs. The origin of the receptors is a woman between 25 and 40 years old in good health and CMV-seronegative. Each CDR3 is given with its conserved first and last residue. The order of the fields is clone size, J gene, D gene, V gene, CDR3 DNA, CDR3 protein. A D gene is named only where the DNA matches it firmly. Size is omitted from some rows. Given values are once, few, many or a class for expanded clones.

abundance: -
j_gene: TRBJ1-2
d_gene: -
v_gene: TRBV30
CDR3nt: TGTGCCTGGAGTGTATCTGCCAGGGGTAACTATGGCTACACCTTC
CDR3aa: CAWSVSARGNYGYTF

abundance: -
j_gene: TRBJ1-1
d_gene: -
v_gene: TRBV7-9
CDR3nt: TGTGCCAGCAGCTTGGGGGGGACCTTTACTGAAGCTTTCTTT
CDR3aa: CASSLGGTFTEAFF

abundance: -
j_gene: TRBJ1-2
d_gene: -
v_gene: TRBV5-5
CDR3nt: TGTGCCAGCTCGAGGGGAGGGGGTGGCTACACCTTC
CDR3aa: CASSRGGGGYTF

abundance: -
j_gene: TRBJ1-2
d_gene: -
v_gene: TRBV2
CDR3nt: TGTGCCAGCAGTGAAGGGACAGTTGCAGGTTATGGCTACACCTTC
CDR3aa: CASSEGTVAGYGYTF

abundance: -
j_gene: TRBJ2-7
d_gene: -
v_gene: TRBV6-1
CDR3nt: TGTGCCAGCAGGGAAAGCACAGGTATCTACGAGCAGTACTTC
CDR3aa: CASRESTGIYEQYF

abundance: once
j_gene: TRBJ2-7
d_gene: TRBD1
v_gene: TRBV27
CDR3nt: TGTGCCAGCAGTTTAAGGGGGCAAGTAAGCTTC
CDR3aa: CASSLRGQVSF

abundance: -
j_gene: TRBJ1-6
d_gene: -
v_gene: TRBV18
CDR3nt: TGTGCCAGCTCACCGGCAGGGCGCTCCTATAATTCACCCCTCCACTTT
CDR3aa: CASSPAGRSYNSPLHF

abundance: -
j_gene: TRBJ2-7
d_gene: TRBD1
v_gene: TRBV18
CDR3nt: TGTGCCAGCTCATCCCCTCCGACAGGGATCTACGAGCAGTACTTC
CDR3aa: CASSSPPTGIYEQYF

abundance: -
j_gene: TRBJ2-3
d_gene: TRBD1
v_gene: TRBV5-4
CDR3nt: TGTGCCAGCAGCACGGGACAGGGTATTGGAGATACGCAGTATTTT
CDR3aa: CASSTGQGIGDTQYF

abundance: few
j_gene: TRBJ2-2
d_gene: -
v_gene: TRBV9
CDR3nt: TGTGCCAGCAGCGATACATTAGGGGCCACCGGGGAGCTGTTTTTT
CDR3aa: CASSDTLGATGELFF

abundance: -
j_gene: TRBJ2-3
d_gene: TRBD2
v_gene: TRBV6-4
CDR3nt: TGTGCCAGCAGTATTAGCGGGGCGGATACGCAGTATTTT
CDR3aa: CASSISGADTQYF

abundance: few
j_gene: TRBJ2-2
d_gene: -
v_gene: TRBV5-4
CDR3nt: TGTGCCAGCAGCTCTACAGGTTCTACCGGGGAGCTGTTTTTT
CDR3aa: CASSSTGSTGELFF

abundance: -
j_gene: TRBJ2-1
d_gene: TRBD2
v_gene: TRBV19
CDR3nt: TGTGCCAGTAGTGTAGCGGGGGGGGATGAGCAGTTCTTC
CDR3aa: CASSVAGGDEQFF

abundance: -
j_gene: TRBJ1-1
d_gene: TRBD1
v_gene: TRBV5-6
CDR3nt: TGTGCCAGCAGCTATCTAACTGCAGGGGGCCGGACTGAAGCTTTCTTT
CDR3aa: CASSYLTAGGRTEAFF

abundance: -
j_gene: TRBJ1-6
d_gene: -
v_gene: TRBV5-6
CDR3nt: TGTGCCAGCAGCTTGGAAGCGGGCTTCTCACCCCTCCACTTT
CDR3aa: CASSLEAGFSPLHF

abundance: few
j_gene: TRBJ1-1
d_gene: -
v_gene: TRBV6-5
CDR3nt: TGTGCCAGCAGTTACACCTACAGAGACACTGAAGCTTTCTTT
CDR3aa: CASSYTYRDTEAFF

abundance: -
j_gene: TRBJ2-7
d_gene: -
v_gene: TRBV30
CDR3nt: TGTGCCTGGAGTGTGACACGTCTCTCCTACGAGCAGTACTTC
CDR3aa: CAWSVTRLSYEQYF

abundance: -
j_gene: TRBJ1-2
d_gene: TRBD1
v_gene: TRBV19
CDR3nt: TGTGCCAGTAGTATAGTGGCCGGGACAGCCTATGGCTACACCTTC
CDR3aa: CASSIVAGTAYGYTF

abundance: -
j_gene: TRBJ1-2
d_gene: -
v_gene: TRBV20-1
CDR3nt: TGCAGTGCTGGCAGCTATGGCTACACCTTC
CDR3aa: CSAGSYGYTF

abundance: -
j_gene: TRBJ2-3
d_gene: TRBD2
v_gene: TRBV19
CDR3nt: TGTGCCAGTAGTGCCCCCATCTCGGGGACTAGCGGGAGGAGAGATACGCAGTATTTT
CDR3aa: CASSAPISGTSGRRDTQYF

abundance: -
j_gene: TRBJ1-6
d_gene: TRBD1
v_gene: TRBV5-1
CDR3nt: TGCGCCAGCAGCTTTCGGACAGGGAGTAATTCACCCCTCCACTTT
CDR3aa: CASSFRTGSNSPLHF

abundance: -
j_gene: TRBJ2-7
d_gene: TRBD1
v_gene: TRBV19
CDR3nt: TGTGCCAGTAGTCTAAGGGACAGGTCTAGGAAGCAGTACTTC
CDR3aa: CASSLRDRSRKQYF

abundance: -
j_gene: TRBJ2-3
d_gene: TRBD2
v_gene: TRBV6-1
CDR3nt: TGTGCCAGCAGTGGAGTGGCGGGGGTACCCACAGATACGCAGTATTTT
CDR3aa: CASSGVAGVPTDTQYF

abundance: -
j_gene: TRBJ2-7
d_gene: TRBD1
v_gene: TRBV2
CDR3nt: TGTGCCAGCAGTGAAGCCCCCGGGACAGCAGTATACGAGCAGTACTTC
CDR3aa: CASSEAPGTAVYEQYF

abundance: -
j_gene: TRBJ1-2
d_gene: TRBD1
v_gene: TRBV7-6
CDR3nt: TGTGCCAGCAGCTTACAACAGGGGGTTGGCTACACCTTC
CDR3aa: CASSLQQGVGYTF

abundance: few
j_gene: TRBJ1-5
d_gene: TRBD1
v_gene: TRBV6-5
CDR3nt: TGTGCCAGCAGTCCCCGGGGACAGCATCAGCCCCAGCATTTT
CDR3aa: CASSPRGQHQPQHF

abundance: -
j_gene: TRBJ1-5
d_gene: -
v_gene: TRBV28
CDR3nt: TGTGCCAGCAGTTTCCAGGGAGGGCAGCCCCAGCATTTT
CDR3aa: CASSFQGGQPQHF

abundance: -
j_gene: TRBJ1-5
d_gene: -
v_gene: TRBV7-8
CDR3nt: TGTGCCAGCAGCTTAGGCGTCCAGCCCCAGCATTTT
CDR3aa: CASSLGVQPQHF

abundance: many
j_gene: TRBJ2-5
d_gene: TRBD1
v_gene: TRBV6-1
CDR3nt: TGTGCCAGCAGTGAATGGGGTGGGACAGGGGCGGAGACCCAGTACTTC
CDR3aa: CASSEWGGTGAETQYF

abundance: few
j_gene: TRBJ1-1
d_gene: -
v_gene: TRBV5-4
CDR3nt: TGTGCCAGCAGCCTTGACAGAATTTATAGTAACACTGAAGCTTTCTTT
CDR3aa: CASSLDRIYSNTEAFF

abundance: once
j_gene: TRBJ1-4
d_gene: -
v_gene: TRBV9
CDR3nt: TGTGCCAGCAGCGAGGGGGTTGCCACTAATGAAAAACTGTTTTTT
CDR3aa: CASSEGVATNEKLFF

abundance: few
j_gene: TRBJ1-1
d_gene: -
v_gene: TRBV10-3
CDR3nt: TGTGCCATCAGTGAGTTAACAGATACTAACACTGAAGCTTTCTTT
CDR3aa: CAISELTDTNTEAFF

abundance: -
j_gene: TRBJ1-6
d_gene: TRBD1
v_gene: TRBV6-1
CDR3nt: TGTGCCAGCAGTGAAATTATGGGACAGGGTCGTTCACCCCTCCACTTT
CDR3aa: CASSEIMGQGRSPLHF

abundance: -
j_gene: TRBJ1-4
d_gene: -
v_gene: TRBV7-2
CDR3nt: TGTGCCAGCAGCCCTAGTGCGGAGACTAATGAAAAACTGTTTTTT
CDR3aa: CASSPSAETNEKLFF

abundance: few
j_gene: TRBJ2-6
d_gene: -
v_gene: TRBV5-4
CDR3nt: TGTGCCAGCAGCTCAGGGTCAGTGGCTGGGGCCAACGTCCTGACTTTC
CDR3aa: CASSSGSVAGANVLTF

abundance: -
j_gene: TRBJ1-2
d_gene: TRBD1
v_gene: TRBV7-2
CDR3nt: TGTGCCAGCAGCTCCGGGACAGTTGCTAACTATGGCTACACCTTC
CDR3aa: CASSSGTVANYGYTF

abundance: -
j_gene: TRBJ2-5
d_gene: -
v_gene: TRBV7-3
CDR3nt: TGTGCCAGCAGCTTAGCAGGGTATGGGACCCAGTACTTC
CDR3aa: CASSLAGYGTQYF

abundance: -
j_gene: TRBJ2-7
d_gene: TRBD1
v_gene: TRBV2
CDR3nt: TGTGCCAGCCGGGGGACAGGACGAATCCAATATTACGAGCAGTACTTC
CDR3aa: CASRGTGRIQYYEQYF

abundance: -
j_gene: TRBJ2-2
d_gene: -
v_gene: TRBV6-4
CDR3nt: TGTGCCAGCAGTGACTTGGGACAAAGTAACACCGGGGAGCTGTTTTTT
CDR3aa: CASSDLGQSNTGELFF

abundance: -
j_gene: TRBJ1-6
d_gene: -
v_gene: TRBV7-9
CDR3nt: TGTGCCAGCAGCCCACAGGGATCAAATAATTCACCCCTCCACTTT
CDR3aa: CASSPQGSNNSPLHF

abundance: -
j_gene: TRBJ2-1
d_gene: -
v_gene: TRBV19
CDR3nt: TGTGCCAGTGGCAGGGGGGTACTTGGGAGCTCCTACAATGAGCAGTTCTTC
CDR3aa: CASGRGVLGSSYNEQFF